Listed here is a single TCR beta chain. This clonotype was picked up one time. The antigen this receptor binds is unknown. Base-call qualities are not available, and no considerably larger clone is one nucleotide away. The entry originates in a study of blood T cells in healthy people across ages (dated by TCRdb to between 2014 and 2017). Concerning the study at large: In model experiments, roughly one uniquely barcoded TCR beta cDNA molecule per two T cells was captured by template switching. Age-related changes in TCR beta repertoire diversity were measured in the study by deep sequencing normalized with unique cDNA molecular identifiers. The donors were split into four age groups: young (average around 15 years), middle-aged (nearly 40), aged (about 56) and long-lived (approximately 80). To avoid experimental bias, donors of different ages were distributed randomly across sequencing lanes. Two additional independent replicas of 1 million unique cDNA reads from the same blood draw were analyzed for two donors (one aged 18 to 30 and one aged 80 or older). The research as a whole found: Observed TCR beta diversity per million T cells fell roughly linearly with age, and a significant reduction was already apparent by age roughly 40. Because the CMV infection status of the donors was unknown, age-related changes in expanded clonotypes may potentially have been confounded. Compared with the aged group, the long-lived group had more naive CD4+ T cells, fewer expanded clones and increased TCR diversity, suggesting age selection. Total diversity estimates from one million sequenced T cells were considered lower bounds and underestimates. The percentage of naive T cells measured by flow cytometry correlated strongly with observed TCR beta diversity. Since profiling was done on bulk unsorted PBMCs, naive and antigen-experienced compartments could not be conclusively compared.

There are 15 amino acids in the CDR3, from cysteine to phenylalanine inclusive. The CDR3 DNA has 45 bases and is translated from base 1. V and J are trimmed by 6 bases and 6 bases, and the gene matches miss 11 bases of the junction. The germline V gene (reference sequence) gives CDR1 as MNHEY and CDR2 as SMNVEV. Systemically healthy Caucasian individuals from Russia, over 30 in total and aged roughly 6 to 100 years, were included as donors. Each donor gave ten milliliters of peripheral blood, collected into EDTA-treated Vacutainer tubes. Ficoll-Paque density-gradient centrifugation was used to isolate PBMCs, with at least 7 million obtained per sample. Total RNA, at least 6 micrograms per sample, was extracted from PBMCs with Trizol reagent. For every donor, flow cytometry on a PBMC aliquot measured the percentage of naive CD45RAhigh/CD27high T cells. The library was generated by 5' RACE. TCRdb shows the sequencer as Illumina HiSeq 2500. A second PCR of about 7 to 12 cycles was performed with a sample-barcoded 5' primer and a J-beta primer mix. Each TCR beta cDNA molecule received a unique molecular identifier from a template-switch 5' adaptor carrying 12 random nucleotides. Each sample yielded at least 2.5 million CDR3-containing paired-end reads. First-strand cDNA synthesis was performed from all RNA using the Mint cDNA synthesis kit, with priming by a TRBC-specific oligonucleotide. After uracil-DNA glycosylase treatment, a first 18-cycle PCR used universal primers M1SS and BC2_uni_R on all cDNA. As for the authors' bioinformatics: For normalization, 1 million high-quality reads, each with a distinct molecular identifier, were randomly selected from each sample. Reads with shared molecular identifiers were discarded instead of being binned into consensus sequences. MiTCR, set to a Q25 quality threshold and the strictest error-elimination algorithm, was used for CDR3 identification, clonotype clustering and error correction. A nonparametric unseen species model with Euler transformation was used to estimate a lower bound on total TCR beta diversity. The raw public reads went through TCRdb reprocessing: fastp at Q25, MiXCR clone calling, in-frame beta chains kept. Duplicate CDR3 protein sequences are folded into a single record with the most common DNA and genes. The V and J calls here are based on TCRdb, not the publication. This sample has over 950,000 distinct CDR3 sequences in its table, and around 54% of those were observed once. The ten most abundant clones make up about a fifth of the sample.

This clonotype originated in a woman in her fifties or sixties in good health. Recombination connected TRBV27 to TRBJ1-1; 9 central nucleotides agree with TRBD1. Sequenced sample: blood. The CDR3 protein is CASRAGTGLGSEAFF. The sequenced DNA: TGTGCCAGCAGAGCAGGGACAGGGTTGGGGTCTGAAGCTTTCTTT.